The source of this T cell receptor beta chain is a study of identical twins. The CDR3 has 15 amino acids. The germline V gene has CDR1 SGHAT and CDR2 FQNNGV. V gave up 1 base and J gave up 1 base; unmatched junction bases: 1. One entry per CDR3 protein results from TCRdb running MiXCR on the 5' RACE reads. Of hundreds of thousands of distinct CDR3 sequences listed, about 7.6% are singletons. This sample was shared with a second study, whose subject was yellow fever vaccine responses in identical twins.

Sequenced sample: PBMCs. The chain is built from TRBV11-2 and TRBJ2-4, with 7 nucleotides matching TRBD2. This TCR was recovered from a woman aged 18-29 years in good health. CDR3 sequence reads: CASSLVGGAKNIQYF. The CDR3 DNA follows: TGTGCCAGCAGCTTAGTGGGGGGGGCCAAAAACATTCAGTACTTC. The variable domain in full, with the rest retrieved from reference TRBV11-2 and TRBJ2-4, is EAGVAQSPRYKIIEKRQSVAFWCNPISGHATLYWYQQILGQGPKLLIQFQNNGVVDDSQLPKDRFSAERLKGVDSTLKIQPAKLEDSAVYLCASSLVGGAKNIQYFGAGTRLSVL.